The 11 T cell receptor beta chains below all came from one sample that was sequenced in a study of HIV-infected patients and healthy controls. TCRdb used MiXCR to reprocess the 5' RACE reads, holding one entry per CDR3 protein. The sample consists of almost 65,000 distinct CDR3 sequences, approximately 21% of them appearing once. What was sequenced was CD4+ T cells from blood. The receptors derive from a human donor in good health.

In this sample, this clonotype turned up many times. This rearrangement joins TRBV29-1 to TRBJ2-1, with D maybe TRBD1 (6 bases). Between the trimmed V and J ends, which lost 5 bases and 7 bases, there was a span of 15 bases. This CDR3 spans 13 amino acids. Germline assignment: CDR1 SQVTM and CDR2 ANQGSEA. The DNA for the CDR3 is TGCAGCGTTTATTACAGGGTGGGTAATGAGCAGTTCTTC. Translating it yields CSVYYRVGNEQFF.

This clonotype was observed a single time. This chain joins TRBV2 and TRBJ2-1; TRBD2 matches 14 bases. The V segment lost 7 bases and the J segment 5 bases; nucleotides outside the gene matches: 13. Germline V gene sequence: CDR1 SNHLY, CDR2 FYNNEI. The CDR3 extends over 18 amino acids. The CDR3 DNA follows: TGTGCCAGCACCGTCCCGGGACTAGCGGGGGCGAAGAACAATGAGCAGTTCTTC. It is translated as CASTVPGLAGAKNNEQFF.

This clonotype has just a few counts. CDR3 sequence (DNA): TGTGCCAGCAGCGGTGGCGGCCCCGGGGAGCTGTTTTTT. Translated, it gives CASSGGGPGELFF. The rearrangement uses TRBV9 and TRBJ2-2; D is unclear. The CDR3 is 13 amino acids. The ends were cut back, 3 bases at V and 6 bases at J, with 9 bases in the middle. CDR1 is SGDLS, CDR2 YYNGEE, per germline.

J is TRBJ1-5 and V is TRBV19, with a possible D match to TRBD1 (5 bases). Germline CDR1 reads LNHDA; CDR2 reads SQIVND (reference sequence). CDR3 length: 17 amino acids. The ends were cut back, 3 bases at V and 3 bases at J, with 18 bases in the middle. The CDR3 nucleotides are TGTGCCAGTAGTATTAACACTGCGGCGGGACTCAATCAGCCCCAGCATTTT. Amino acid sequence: CASSINTAAGLNQPQHF. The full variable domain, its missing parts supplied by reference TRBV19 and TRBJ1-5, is DGGITQSPKYLFRKEGQNVTLSCEQNLNHDAMYWYRQDPGQGLRLIYYSQIVNDFQKGDIAEGYSVSREKKESFPLTVTSAQKNPTAFYLCASSINTAAGLNQPQHFGDGTRLSIL.

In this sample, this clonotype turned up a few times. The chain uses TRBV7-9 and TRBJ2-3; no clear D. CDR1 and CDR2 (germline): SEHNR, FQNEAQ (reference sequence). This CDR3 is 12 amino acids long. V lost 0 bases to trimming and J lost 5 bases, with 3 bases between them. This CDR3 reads CASSLAVDTQYF. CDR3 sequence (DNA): TGTGCCAGCAGCTTAGCGGTAGATACGCAGTATTTT.

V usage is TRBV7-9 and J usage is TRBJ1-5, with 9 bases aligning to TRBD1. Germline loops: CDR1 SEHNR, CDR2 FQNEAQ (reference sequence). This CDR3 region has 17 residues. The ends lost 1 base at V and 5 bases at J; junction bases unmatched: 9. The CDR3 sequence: CASSLDRGPIDDQPQHF. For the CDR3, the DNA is TGTGCCAGCAGCTTAGACAGGGGGCCCATCGACGATCAGCCCCAGCATTTT.

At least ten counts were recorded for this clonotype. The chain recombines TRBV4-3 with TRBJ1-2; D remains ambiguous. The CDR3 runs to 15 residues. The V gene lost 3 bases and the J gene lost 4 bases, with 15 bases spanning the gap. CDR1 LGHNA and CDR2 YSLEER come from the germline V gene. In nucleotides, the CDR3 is TGCGCCAGCAGCCAGGTCTCAGCGCACCGCTATGGCTACACCTTC. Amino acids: CASSQVSAHRYGYTF.

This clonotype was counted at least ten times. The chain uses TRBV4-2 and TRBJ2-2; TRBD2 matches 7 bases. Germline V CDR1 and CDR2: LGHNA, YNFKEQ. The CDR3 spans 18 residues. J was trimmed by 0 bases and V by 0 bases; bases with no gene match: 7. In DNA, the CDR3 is TGTGCCAGCAGCCAAGATCCTTTGCGGGAGACGAACACCGGGGAGCTGTTTTTT. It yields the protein CASSQDPLRETNTGELFF.

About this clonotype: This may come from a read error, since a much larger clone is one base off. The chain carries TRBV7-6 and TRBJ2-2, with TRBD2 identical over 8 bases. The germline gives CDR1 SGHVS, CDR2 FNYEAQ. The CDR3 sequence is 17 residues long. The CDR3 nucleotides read TGTCCCAGCAGTCTCCGCCCCGGGACTAGAGGGACCGGGGAGCTGTTTTTT. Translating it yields CPSSLRPGTRGTGELFF.

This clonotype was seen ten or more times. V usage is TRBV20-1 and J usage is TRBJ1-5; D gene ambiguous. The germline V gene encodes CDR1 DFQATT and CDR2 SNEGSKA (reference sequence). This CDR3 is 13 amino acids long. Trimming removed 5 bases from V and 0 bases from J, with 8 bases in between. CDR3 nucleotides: TGCAGTGCTCGCCACGATAGCAATCAGCCCCAGCATTTT. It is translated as CSARHDSNQPQHF.

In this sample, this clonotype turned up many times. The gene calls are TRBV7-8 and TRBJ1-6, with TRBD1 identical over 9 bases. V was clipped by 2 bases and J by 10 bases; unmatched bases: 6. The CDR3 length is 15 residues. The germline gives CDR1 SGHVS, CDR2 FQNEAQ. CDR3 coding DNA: TGTGCCAGCAGCTTATCGGGACAGGGCGGGTCACCCCTCCACTTT. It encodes CASSLSGQGGSPLHF.